Listed below are T cell receptor beta chains from one sample, sequenced in a study of CD8 T cells in ankylosing spondylitis. TCRdb reanalysed the 5' RACE reads using MiXCR and keeps one entry per CDR3 protein. The sample lists around 250,000 distinct CDR3 sequences, about 10% occurring once. The sequenced sample was blood, either unsorted or a sorted T cell fraction (not recorded which). Every receptor here comes from a male donor with ankylosing spondylitis or in good health (not recorded which). CDR3s include the opening cysteine and the closing phenylalanine or tryptophan. A D gene is named only where the DNA matches it firmly. Rows may omit the clone size; those that give it use once, few, many or a size class.

j_gene,abundance,d_gene,v_gene,CDR3aa
TRBJ1-1,many,NA,TRBV5-1,CASRGSREAFF
TRBJ2-7,few,TRBD2,TRBV12-3/TRBV12-4,CASSLSSGGQYF
TRBJ1-6,many,TRBD1,TRBV20-1,CSARGQQGAGRNSPLHF
TRBJ2-1,NA,NA,TRBV24-1,CATSDPTVNNEQFF
TRBJ2-1,many,TRBD1,TRBV27,CASSSGGQGNEQFF
TRBJ2-3,few,NA,TRBV6-5,CASSSPEGGGTDTQYF
TRBJ2-7,once,NA,TRBV2,CASREVRLNEQYF
TRBJ2-5,few,TRBD2,TRBV5-1,CASRPAGGSGETQYF
TRBJ2-2,many,NA,TRBV20-1,CSARRASEDTGELFF
TRBJ1-1,many,NA,TRBV27,CASSLGARVTEAFF
TRBJ2-7,few,TRBD1,TRBV11-3,CASSLRTGGADEQYF
TRBJ2-7,few,NA,TRBV20-1,CSARGLVEGKQYF
TRBJ2-2,NA,NA,TRBV5-4,CASSLTGDGTGELFF
TRBJ2-2,NA,TRBD2,TRBV7-2,CASSLVAGGAAGELFF
TRBJ1-1,many,NA,TRBV12-3/TRBV12-4,CASRMGGIRAEAFF
TRBJ2-6,NA,TRBD1,TRBV12-3/TRBV12-4,CAFSFTGTVNSGASVLTF
TRBJ1-4,NA,NA,TRBV7-9,CASSLPGANKKLFF
TRBJ1-1,many,NA,TRBV6-1,CASRDPRGTEAFF
TRBJ2-1,many,TRBD1,TRBV4-1,CASSQVDRVGDEQFF
TRBJ2-1,many,NA,TRBV12-3/TRBV12-4,CASSPRLGQFF
TRBJ1-4,many,NA,TRBV10-3,CAIQRRVGEKLFF
TRBJ2-1,many,NA,TRBV5-1,CAHTPGHGPYNEQFF
TRBJ2-3,NA,NA,TRBV10-3,CAISESQGTSTDTQYF
TRBJ2-1,many,NA,TRBV20-1,CSFPEGNYNEQFF
TRBJ2-3,NA,NA,TRBV5-1,CASRSREITDTQYF
TRBJ1-1,NA,NA,TRBV20-1,CSARDMAGRDRTEAFF
TRBJ1-4,few,NA,TRBV9,CASSVDWGAGEKLFF
TRBJ2-1,many,TRBD2,TRBV20-1,CSARASGSRKYNEQFF
TRBJ2-7,many,TRBD1,TRBV28,CASTRQGSSYEQYF
TRBJ2-7,NA,NA,TRBV5-6,CASSLLGWHYEQYF
TRBJ2-3,NA,NA,TRBV7-8,CASSLARWLIDPSDTQYF
TRBJ2-1,many,NA,TRBV12-3/TRBV12-4,CASSGDVSYNEQFF
TRBJ2-3,many,NA,TRBV5-1,CASSSRGYSLGETDTQYF
TRBJ2-5,many,NA,TRBV7-3,CASSPVGSQETQYF
TRBJ2-1,many,NA,TRBV5-1,CASSRTLGDEQFF
TRBJ1-2,many,TRBD1,TRBV12-3/TRBV12-4,CASRRKEDRVSWGYTF
TRBJ1-6,many,NA,TRBV4-1,CASSQEGSSYNSPLHF
TRBJ2-3,many,TRBD2,TRBV5-6,CASSPGLANSDTQYF
TRBJ2-3,few,TRBD2,TRBV4-1,CASTRLAGGTDTQYF
TRBJ2-2,many,TRBD2,TRBV5-1,CASSLGLAYANTGELFF